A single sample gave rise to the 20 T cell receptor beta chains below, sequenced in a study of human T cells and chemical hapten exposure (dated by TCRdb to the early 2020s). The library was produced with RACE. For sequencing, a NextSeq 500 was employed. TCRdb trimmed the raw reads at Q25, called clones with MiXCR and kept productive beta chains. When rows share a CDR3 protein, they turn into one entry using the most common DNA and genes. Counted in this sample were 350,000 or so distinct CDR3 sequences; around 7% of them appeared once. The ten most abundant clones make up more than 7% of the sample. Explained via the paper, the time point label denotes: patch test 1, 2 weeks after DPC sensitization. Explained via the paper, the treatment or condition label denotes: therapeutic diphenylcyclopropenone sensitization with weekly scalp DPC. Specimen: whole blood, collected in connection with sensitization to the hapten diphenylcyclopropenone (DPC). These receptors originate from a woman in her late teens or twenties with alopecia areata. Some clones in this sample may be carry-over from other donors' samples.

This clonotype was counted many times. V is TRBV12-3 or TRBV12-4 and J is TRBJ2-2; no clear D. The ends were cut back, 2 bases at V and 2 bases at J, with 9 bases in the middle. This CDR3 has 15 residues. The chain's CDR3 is CASSLLRFNTGELFF. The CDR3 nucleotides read TGTGCCAGCAGTTTACTTCGATTCAACACCGGGGAGCTGTTTTTT.

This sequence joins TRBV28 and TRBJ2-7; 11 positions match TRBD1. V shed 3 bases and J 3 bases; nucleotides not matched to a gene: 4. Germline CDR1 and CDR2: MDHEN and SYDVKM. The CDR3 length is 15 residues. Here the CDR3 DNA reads TGTGCCAGCAGTTTTCGGGACAGGGGGTTCTACGAGCAGTACTTC. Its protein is CASSFRDRGFYEQYF.

This chain's CDR3 is CATSGTGGAEQYF. As DNA, the CDR3 is TGTGCCACCAGCGGGACAGGGGGGGCCGAGCAGTACTTC. The rearrangement joins TRBV15 to TRBJ2-7, with TRBD1 matching over 11 bases. Germline CDR1 LNHNV, CDR2 YYDKDF (reference sequence). The J segment lost 6 bases and the V segment lost 5 bases, leaving 3 bases of the junction unmatched. The CDR3 runs 13 residues.

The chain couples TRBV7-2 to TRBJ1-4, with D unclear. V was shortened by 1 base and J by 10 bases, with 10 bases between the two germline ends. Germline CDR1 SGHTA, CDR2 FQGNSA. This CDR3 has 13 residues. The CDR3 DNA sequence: TGTGCCAGCAGCTTAGTACGGTCCGGAAAACTGTTTTTT. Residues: CASSLVRSGKLFF.

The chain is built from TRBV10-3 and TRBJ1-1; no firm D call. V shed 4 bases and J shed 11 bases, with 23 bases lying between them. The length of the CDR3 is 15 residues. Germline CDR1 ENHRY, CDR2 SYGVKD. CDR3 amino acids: CAISVSQDVLLEAFF. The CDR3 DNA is TGTGCCATCAGTGTCAGCCAGGACGTACTATTAGAGGCTTTCTTT.

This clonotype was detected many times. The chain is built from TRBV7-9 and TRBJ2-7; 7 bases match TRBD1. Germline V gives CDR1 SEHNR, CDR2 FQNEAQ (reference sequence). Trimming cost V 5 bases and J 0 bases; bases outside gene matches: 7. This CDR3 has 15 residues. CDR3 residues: CASSPLTGFSYEQYF. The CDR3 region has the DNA TGTGCCAGCAGCCCATTGACAGGGTTCTCCTACGAGCAGTACTTC.

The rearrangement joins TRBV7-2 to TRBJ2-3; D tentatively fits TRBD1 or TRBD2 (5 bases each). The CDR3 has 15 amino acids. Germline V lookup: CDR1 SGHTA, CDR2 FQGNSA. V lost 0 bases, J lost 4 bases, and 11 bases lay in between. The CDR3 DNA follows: TGTGCCAGCAGCTTAGCAGGGGAGCAGGCAGATACGCAGTATTTT. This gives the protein CASSLAGEQADTQYF.

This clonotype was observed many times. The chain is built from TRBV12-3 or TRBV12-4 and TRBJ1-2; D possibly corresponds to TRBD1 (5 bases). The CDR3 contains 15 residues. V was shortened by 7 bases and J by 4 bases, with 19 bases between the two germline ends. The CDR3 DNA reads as TGTGCCAGCACCACCGGAGACTTCGACAGCTATGGCTACACCTTC. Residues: CASTTGDFDSYGYTF.

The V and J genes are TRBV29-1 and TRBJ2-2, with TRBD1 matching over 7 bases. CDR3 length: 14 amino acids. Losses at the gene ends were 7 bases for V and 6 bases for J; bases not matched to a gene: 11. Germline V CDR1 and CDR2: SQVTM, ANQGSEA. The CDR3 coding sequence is TGCAGCGCCAGAATACAGGGGACCGCCGGGGAGCTGTTTTTT. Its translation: CSARIQGTAGELFF.

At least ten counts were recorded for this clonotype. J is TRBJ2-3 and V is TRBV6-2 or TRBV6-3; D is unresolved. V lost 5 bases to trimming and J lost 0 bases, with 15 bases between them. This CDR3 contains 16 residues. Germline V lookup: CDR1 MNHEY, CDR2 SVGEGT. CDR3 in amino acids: CASSNRKAPSTDTQYF. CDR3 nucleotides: TGTGCCAGCAGTAACCGGAAGGCTCCTAGCACAGATACGCAGTATTTT.

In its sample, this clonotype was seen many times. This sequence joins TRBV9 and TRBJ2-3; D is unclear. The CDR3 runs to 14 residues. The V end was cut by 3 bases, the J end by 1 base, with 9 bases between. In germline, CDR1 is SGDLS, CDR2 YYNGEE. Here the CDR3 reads CASSGNWGTDTQYF. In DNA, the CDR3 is TGTGCCAGCAGCGGCAATTGGGGCACAGATACGCAGTATTTT.

CDR3 in amino acids: CAISEGTGDGYTF. The CDR3 DNA follows: TGTGCCATCAGTGAGGGTACAGGGGATGGCTACACCTTC. The V and J genes are TRBV10-3 and TRBJ1-2; TRBD1 aligns across 7 bases. This CDR3 comprises 13 residues. The V segment lost 2 bases and the J segment 6 bases; nucleotides outside the gene matches: 3. The germline V gene has CDR1 ENHRY and CDR2 SYGVKD.

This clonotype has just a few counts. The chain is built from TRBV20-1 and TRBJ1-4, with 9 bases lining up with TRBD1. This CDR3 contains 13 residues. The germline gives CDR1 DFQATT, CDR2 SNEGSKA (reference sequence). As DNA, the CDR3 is TGCAGCGTGACCGGGACAGGGAATGAAAAACTGTTTTTT. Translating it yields CSVTGTGNEKLFF.

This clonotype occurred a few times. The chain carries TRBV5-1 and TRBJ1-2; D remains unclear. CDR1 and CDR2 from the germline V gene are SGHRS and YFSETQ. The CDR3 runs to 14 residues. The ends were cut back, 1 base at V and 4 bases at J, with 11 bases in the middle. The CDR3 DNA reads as TGCGCCAGCAGCTTGTCGGAGGAATCCTATGGCTACACCTTC. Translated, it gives CASSLSEESYGYTF.

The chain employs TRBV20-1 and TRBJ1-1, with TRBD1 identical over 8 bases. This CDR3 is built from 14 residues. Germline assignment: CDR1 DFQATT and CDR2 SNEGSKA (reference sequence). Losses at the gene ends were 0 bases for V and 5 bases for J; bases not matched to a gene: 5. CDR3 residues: CSARETGVGTEAFF. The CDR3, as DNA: TGCAGTGCTAGAGAGACAGGGGTAGGGACTGAAGCTTTCTTT.

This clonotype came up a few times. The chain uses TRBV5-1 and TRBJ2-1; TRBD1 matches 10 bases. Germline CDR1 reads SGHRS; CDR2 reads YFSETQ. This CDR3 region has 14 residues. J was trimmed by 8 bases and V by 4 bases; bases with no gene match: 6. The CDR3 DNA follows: TGCGCCAGCAGCGGCCGGGACAGGGGCGATGAGCAGTTCTTC. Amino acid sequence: CASSGRDRGDEQFF.

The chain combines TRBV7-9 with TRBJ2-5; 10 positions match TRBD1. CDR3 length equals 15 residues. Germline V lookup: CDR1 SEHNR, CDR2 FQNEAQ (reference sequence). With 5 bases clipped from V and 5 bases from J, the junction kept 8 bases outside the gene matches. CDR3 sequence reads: CASSPRQGAQETQYF. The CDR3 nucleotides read TGTGCCAGCAGCCCGAGACAGGGGGCGCAGGAGACCCAGTACTTC.

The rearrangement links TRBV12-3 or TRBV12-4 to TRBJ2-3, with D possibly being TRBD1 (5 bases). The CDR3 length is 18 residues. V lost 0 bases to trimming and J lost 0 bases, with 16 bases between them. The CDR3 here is CASSLAEAGLTSTDTQYF. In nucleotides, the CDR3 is TGTGCCAGCAGTTTAGCGGAAGCAGGGCTGACTAGCACAGATACGCAGTATTTT.

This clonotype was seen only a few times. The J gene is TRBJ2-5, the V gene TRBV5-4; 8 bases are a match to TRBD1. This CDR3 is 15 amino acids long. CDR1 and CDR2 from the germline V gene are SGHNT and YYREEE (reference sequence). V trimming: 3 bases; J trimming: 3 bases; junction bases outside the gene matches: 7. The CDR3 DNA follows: TGTGCCAGCAGCTCCCTGGACAGGGACGAAGAGACCCAGTACTTC. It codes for CASSSLDRDEETQYF.

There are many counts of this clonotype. Here the CDR3 DNA reads TGTGCCAGCAGCTTATCGCCAAATACTGGAAACACCATATATTTT. Its translation: CASSLSPNTGNTIYF. This chain links TRBV7-2 with TRBJ1-3; no clear D gene. The length of the CDR3 is 15 residues. V lost 2 bases, J lost 2 bases, and 10 bases lay in between. Germline CDR1 is SGHTA and CDR2 is FQGNSA.